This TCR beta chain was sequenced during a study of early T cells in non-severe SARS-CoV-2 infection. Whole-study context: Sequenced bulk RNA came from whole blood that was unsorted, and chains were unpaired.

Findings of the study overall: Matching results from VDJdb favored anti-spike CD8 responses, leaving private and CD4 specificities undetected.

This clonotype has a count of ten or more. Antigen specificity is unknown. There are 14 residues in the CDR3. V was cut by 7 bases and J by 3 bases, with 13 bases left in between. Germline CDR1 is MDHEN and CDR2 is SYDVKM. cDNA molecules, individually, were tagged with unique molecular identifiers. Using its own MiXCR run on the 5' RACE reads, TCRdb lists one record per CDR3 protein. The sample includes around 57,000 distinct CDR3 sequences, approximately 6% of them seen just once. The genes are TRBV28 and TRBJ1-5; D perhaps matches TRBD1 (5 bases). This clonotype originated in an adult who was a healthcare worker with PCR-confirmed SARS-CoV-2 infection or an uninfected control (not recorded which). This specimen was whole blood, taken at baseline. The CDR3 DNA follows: TGTGCCAGCAAACCCCAGGGTCTCAATCAGCCCCAGCATTTT. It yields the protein CASKPQGLNQPQHF. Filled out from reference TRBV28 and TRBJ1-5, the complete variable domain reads DVKVTQSSRYLVKRTGEKVFLECVQDMDHENMFWYRQDPGLGLRLIYFSYDVKMKEKGDIPEGYSVSREKKERFSLILESASTNQTSMYLCASKPQGLNQPQHFGDGTRLSIL.